Below, one T cell receptor beta chain is given with its context. This clone was picked up a small number of times. It has no known antigen specificity. No qualities accompany the bases; no much larger clone lies one base away. In the prospective study, participants were about 18 to 95 years old, resided in around 25 geographic areas of the United States, and were enrolled through a virtual design. In the prospective study, cohorts were assigned on the basis of participant-reported clinical history obtained from a screening survey and a study questionnaire. Recovered participants in ImmuneRACE Cohort 3 were defined by two consecutive negative NP/OP PCR tests, clearance by a healthcare professional, or resolution of symptoms. In the prospective study, mobile phlebotomists collected whole blood, serum and a nasopharyngeal or oropharyngeal swab from each participant. Over a roughly 2-month period, participants in the prospective study had the option of providing additional blood draws and questionnaires. Before DNA extraction, blood samples from the prospective study were shipped at room temperature or frozen.

Trimming accounts for 1 base at V and 7 bases at J, while the number of junction bases matched to no gene is 10. From cysteine to phenylalanine, the CDR3 is 16 amino acids long. Only the CDR3 DNA is retained, 48 bases long and in frame from the first base. CDR1 and CDR2 were assigned from the germline V gene as SGHAT and FQNNGV. This entry comes from a study of blood T cell repertoires in COVID-19 (dated by TCRdb to the early 2020s). The study in broad terms: Samples from collaborators originated in the United States, Italy and Spain and spanned both the acute and convalescent phases of COVID-19. The sample metadata nearly always contained a de-identified subject ID, COVID-19 status, age in years and sex. The repertoires were released in a freely available public database meant as a resource for research on the immune response to SARS-CoV-2. The samples were drawn from two sources: the first 160 participants of the ongoing ImmuneRACE study, and 1,000 to 1,500 subjects contributed by 6 global collaborators. Deeply sampled blood TCRbeta repertoires from subjects exposed to, actively infected with, or recovered from COVID-19 were included in the dataset. The prospective study material was composed of cDNA or gDNA derived from T cells, B-cell-depleted T cells, or PBMCs. Where available, HLA class I and class II types were obtained from metadata supplied by the sample provider rather than from assay-based typing.

What the study reported, not specific to this receptor: Clinical and demographic metadata were provided uncurated, with the amount varying by source and participant.

TCRbeta CDR3 regions were amplified from genomic DNA by means of the immunoSEQ Assay, a bias-controlled multiplex PCR. Regarding the original processing steps: The number of nucleated cells in each sample was estimated from the amplification of reference gene primers within the assay. Sequence reads were collapsed and filtered to measure the absolute abundance of every unique TCRbeta CDR3 rearrangement. For each sample, productive Simpson clonality was calculated as the square root of Simpson's diversity index over productive rearrangements. TCRdb limited this immuneACCESS table to in-frame rearrangements with V and J called. A share of clones is missing; checked studies link under half to unresolved V genes, and the rest is unexplained. That table supplies the V and J calls and clone size; D and trimming were determined from the DNA. The table for this sample lists 250,000 or so clones; 84% of them were counted only once. The top ten constitute 3.4% of the sample.

The chain was built from TRBV11-2 and TRBJ1-2; the junction holds 9 bases that match TRBD1. This clonotype was sampled from a man in his fifties or sixties who had recovered from COVID-19. Sequencing input: PBMCs or T cells enriched from blood (not recorded which). The CDR3: CASSLAPGQGRAGYTF. The DNA sequence is TGTGCCAGCAGCTTAGCCCCGGGACAGGGACGGGCTGGCTACACCTTC.